These 7 T cell receptor beta chains were all obtained from the same sample, sequenced in a study of Graves' ophthalmopathy and Graves' hyperthyroidism. The TCR beta CDR3 regions underwent amplification from RNA transcripts. After a first-round RT-PCR with HTBI primers, a second-round multiplex PCR was run. TCRdb passed the multiplex PCR reads through MiXCR, listing each CDR3 protein once. The sample has fewer than 650,000 distinct CDR3 sequences, approximately 22% seen once; the top ten hold 7.1%. The sequenced sample was peripheral blood. These receptors all come from a young woman with stable Graves' hyperthyroidism. Some clones in this sample may be carry-over from other donors' samples.

This clonotype was picked up many times. V and J are TRBV6-2 or TRBV6-3 and TRBJ1-5, with D unclear. Trimming left V 5 bases short and J 3 bases short, with 17 bases between. Germline CDR1 reads MNHEY; CDR2 reads SVGEGT. This CDR3 contains 16 residues. The CDR3 coding sequence is TGTGCCAGCAGTCGCCCCGGGCACGGAAACAATCAGCCCCAGCATTTT. This translates into CASSRPGHGNNQPQHF.

This clonotype has at least ten counts. This chain uses TRBV20-1 with TRBJ2-7; 7 positions agree with TRBD1. There are 15 residues in the CDR3. With V trimmed by 3 bases and J by 3 bases, 11 bases remained unmatched. CDR1 is DFQATT and CDR2 is SNEGSKA in the germline V gene (reference sequence). The CDR3 is CSASRLGQAYYEQYF. In DNA, the CDR3 is TGCAGTGCTAGTAGGCTCGGACAGGCTTACTACGAGCAGTACTTC.

This clonotype showed up just a few times. This chain connects TRBV6-1 to TRBJ2-7; TRBD1 might be the D (6 bases). Germline CDR1 reads MNHNS; CDR2 reads SASEGT. The CDR3 contains 15 residues. Trimming pared 4 bases from V and 2 bases from J, leaving 15 bases between. The CDR3 DNA reads as TGTGCCAGCAGTGTTTCCGGGACATTAACCTACGAGCAGTACTTC. It is translated as CASSVSGTLTYEQYF.

This clonotype was seen ten or more times. The rearrangement links TRBV2 to TRBJ2-5, with D hard to call. This CDR3 has 11 amino acids. V dropped 5 bases and J dropped 3 bases, with 4 bases sitting between them. The germline V gene encodes CDR1 SNHLY and CDR2 FYNNEI. The CDR3: CASSNKETQYF. DNA of the CDR3: TGTGCCAGCAGTAACAAAGAGACCCAGTACTTC.

In its sample, this clonotype was seen many times. The chain is built from TRBV29-1 and TRBJ2-2; D call uncertain. The germline V gene encodes CDR1 SQVTM and CDR2 ANQGSEA. V was pared by 4 bases and J by 6 bases, with 9 bases between. The CDR3 totals 12 residues. The CDR3, as DNA: TGCAGCGTTGTGGTAGCTCCCGGGGAGCTGTTTTTT. This encodes CSVVVAPGELFF.

This clonotype was picked up a small number of times. The gene calls are TRBV4-2 and TRBJ1-5, with TRBD1 matching 7 bases. V lost 0 bases to trimming and J lost 7 bases; unmatched junction nucleotides: 6. From germline, CDR1 is LGHNA and CDR2 YNFKEQ. This CDR3 has 15 residues. The DNA of the CDR3 is TGTGCCAGCAGCCAAGATCTCCTACAGGGGCAGCCCCAGCATTTT. Protein sequence: CASSQDLLQGQPQHF.

This clonotype has ten or more counts. V usage is TRBV28 and J usage is TRBJ2-7, with 11 bases aligning to TRBD2. The germline gives CDR1 MDHEN, CDR2 SYDVKM. CDR3 length equals 18 residues. The V gene end was trimmed by 4 bases and the J gene end by 1 base; junction bases not matched to a gene: 12. CDR3 amino acids: CASSSPGETSGTSYEQYF. DNA for the CDR3: TGTGCCAGCAGTTCCCCGGGGGAGACTAGCGGGACGTCCTACGAGCAGTACTTC.